The TCR beta chain described here comes from a study of CD8 T cells in Susac syndrome. Per germline, CDR1 GTSNPN and CDR2 SVGIG (reference sequence). The germline V and J ends were trimmed by 3 bases and 5 bases, with 17 bases remaining between them. The CDR3 loop spans 14 amino acids. Random hexamers were used to reverse transcribe an amount of about 0.45 to 1 ug RNA. TCRdb recomputed calls from the immunoSEQ multiplex PCR reads with MiXCR, one row per CDR3 protein. In the table there are a few hundred thousand distinct CDR3 sequences, under 95% of which are singletons. Specimen: CD4+ T cells from PBMCs. V and J are TRBV30 and TRBJ2-7; possibly TRBD1 for D (6 bases). This clonotype was sampled from a human donor with multiple sclerosis. This CDR3 reads CAWSEQGIGDEQYF. The DNA of the CDR3 is TGTGCCTGGAGCGAACAGGGAATCGGAGACGAGCAGTACTTC.